This T cell receptor (beta chain) was retrieved from a study of cytomegalovirus exposure and HLA in healthy donors. PCR involved 60 Vbeta and 13 Jbeta primers. Method: immunoSEQ multiplex PCR; TCRdb's copy keeps in-frame clones and lacks some. The sample holds fewer than 300,000 clones, about nine tenths seen once. Study-level results: For most TCR beta V segments, an earlier analysis put the productive rate at about 87% or about 30% of the time. Associated with cytomegalovirus, according to the listing, were some 150 TCR beta chains. Common viral pathogens seemed to be connected with several of the most significant clusters, according to a later analysis.

This CDR3 contains 13 residues. Germline V lookup: CDR1 SGDLS, CDR2 YYNGEE. Trimming took off 3 bases at V and 3 bases at J, with 9 bases between the two ends. Points on this clone: Its antigen is not identified.

This TCR came from a man aged 40-49 years in good health and CMV-seropositive. Sequencing was carried out using PBMCs. The V gene is TRBV9, the J gene TRBJ1-1; a possible D gene is TRBD1 (6 bases). CDR3 coding DNA: TGTGCCAGCAGCGGGGGGGGGCACACTGAAGCTTTCTTT. Translated: CASSGGGHTEAFF.